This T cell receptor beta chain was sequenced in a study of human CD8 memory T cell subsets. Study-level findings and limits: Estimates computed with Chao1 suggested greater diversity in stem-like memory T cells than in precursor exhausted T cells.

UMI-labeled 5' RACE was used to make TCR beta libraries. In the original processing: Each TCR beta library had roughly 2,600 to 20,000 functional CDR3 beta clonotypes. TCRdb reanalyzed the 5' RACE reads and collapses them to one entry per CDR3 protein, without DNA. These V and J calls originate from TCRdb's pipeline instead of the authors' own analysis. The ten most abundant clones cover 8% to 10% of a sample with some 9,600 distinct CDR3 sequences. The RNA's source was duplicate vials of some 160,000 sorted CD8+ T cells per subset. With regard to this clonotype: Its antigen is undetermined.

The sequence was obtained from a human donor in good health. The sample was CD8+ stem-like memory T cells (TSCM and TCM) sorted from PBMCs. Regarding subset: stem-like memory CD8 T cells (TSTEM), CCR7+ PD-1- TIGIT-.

Here the CDR3 reads CASSTAGTGFAFF. The chain recombines TRBV9 with TRBJ1-1; with no DNA, the TCRdb D assignment of TRBD1 cannot be verified. CDR1 is SGDLS, CDR2 YYNGEE, per germline. The CDR3 consists of 13 residues.